The present T cell receptor (beta chain) was sequenced within a study of cytomegalovirus exposure and HLA in healthy donors. Study at large: HLA-typed donors contributed approximately 86 million unique TCRs, which were held in an early data release. Study findings and constraints: A previous analysis found most TCR beta V segments productive roughly 90% or roughly 30% of the time. The records held CMV serostatus as the only immune exposure information.

Germline V CDR1 and CDR2: WNHNN, SYGVQD (reference sequence). V lost 6 bases and J lost 2; bases outside the gene matches: 14. The CDR3 contains 19 residues. Researchers ran the PCR with 60 Vbeta and 13 Jbeta primers. Method: immunoSEQ multiplex PCR; TCRdb's copy keeps in-frame clones and lacks some. This sample's table has 130,000 to 150,000 clones. In the case of this clone: Its antigen is currently unknown.

This rearrangement joins TRBV10-1 to TRBJ2-6, with 9 bases lining up with TRBD1. Specimen: PBMCs. The receptor's source is a man aged 35 to 55 in good health and CMV-seronegative. CDR3 in amino acids: CASRLGLGQGYTGANVLTF. The DNA of the CDR3 is TGCGCCAGCAGATTAGGATTGGGACAGGGTTATACTGGGGCCAACGTCCTGACTTTC.